This is a list of T cell receptor beta chains from one sample in a study of regulatory T cells in long-lasting Graves disease. TCRdb reprocessed the multiplex PCR reads via MiXCR and lists one record per CDR3 protein. The profile covers around 400,000 distinct CDR3 sequences, with 15% appearing a single time and roughly 7.7% taken by the ten largest. The same data also went into a second study, on T cells in Graves' hyperthyroidism and ophthalmopathy.

Source: peripheral blood mononuclear cells (PBMCs), taken at new diagnosis, from a patient treated with antithyroid drugs. These TCRs come from a woman aged 40 to 50 with Graves disease. Both conserved end residues are trimmed from each CDR3. D genes are given only for firm matches.

V gene: TRBV28; D gene: TRBD2; J gene: TRBJ2-1; CDR3 protein: ASSPRGLARDEQF
V gene: TRBV6-1; D gene: .; J gene: TRBJ1-2; CDR3 protein: ASSELTAYGYT
V gene: TRBV2; D gene: TRBD2; J gene: TRBJ2-1; CDR3 protein: ASRLAGGELNEQF
V gene: TRBV7-3; D gene: TRBD2; J gene: TRBJ2-1; CDR3 protein: ASSLDVSGYNEQF
V gene: TRBV6-1; D gene: .; J gene: TRBJ1-4; CDR3 protein: ASSGGGLGEKLF
V gene: TRBV12-3/TRBV12-4; D gene: TRBD2; J gene: TRBJ2-7; CDR3 protein: ASSSTDGRESYEQY
V gene: TRBV7-2; D gene: TRBD2; J gene: TRBJ2-1; CDR3 protein: ASSSPGTSGISSYNEQF
V gene: TRBV6-2/TRBV6-3; D gene: TRBD2; J gene: TRBJ2-7; CDR3 protein: ASSYRPGGSYEQY
V gene: TRBV11-3; D gene: TRBD1; J gene: TRBJ1-1; CDR3 protein: ASSPGQGAMNTEAF
V gene: TRBV3-1; D gene: TRBD2; J gene: TRBJ2-7; CDR3 protein: ASSQGGRGPYEQY
V gene: TRBV28; D gene: .; J gene: TRBJ2-1; CDR3 protein: ASSFWDRFNEQF
V gene: TRBV19; D gene: .; J gene: TRBJ2-7; CDR3 protein: ASSIGVTYEQY
V gene: TRBV18; D gene: .; J gene: TRBJ2-7; CDR3 protein: ASSPPSVLTGEQY
V gene: TRBV18; D gene: .; J gene: TRBJ2-2; CDR3 protein: ASSPGAPGPTGELF
V gene: TRBV7-2; D gene: .; J gene: TRBJ2-5; CDR3 protein: ASSRPEAETQY
V gene: TRBV20-1; D gene: .; J gene: TRBJ2-5; CDR3 protein: SAKSTAKETQY
V gene: TRBV30; D gene: .; J gene: TRBJ2-4; CDR3 protein: AWSEHSGLAKNIQY
V gene: TRBV24-1; D gene: .; J gene: TRBJ2-1; CDR3 protein: ATSRVQHEQF
V gene: TRBV5-1; D gene: .; J gene: TRBJ1-2; CDR3 protein: ASSPISGSTGKGYT
V gene: TRBV6-1; D gene: .; J gene: TRBJ1-2; CDR3 protein: ASKESAGEGDYGYT
V gene: TRBV12-3/TRBV12-4; D gene: .; J gene: TRBJ2-7; CDR3 protein: ASSLGHPAQY
V gene: TRBV3-1; D gene: TRBD1; J gene: TRBJ2-1; CDR3 protein: ASSQAYRDRGDEQF
V gene: TRBV12-3/TRBV12-4; D gene: TRBD1; J gene: TRBJ1-1; CDR3 protein: ASSPPDRGRGEKAF
V gene: TRBV6-2/TRBV6-3; D gene: .; J gene: TRBJ2-1; CDR3 protein: ASRGINYNEQF
V gene: TRBV12-3/TRBV12-4; D gene: TRBD1; J gene: TRBJ1-5; CDR3 protein: ASSPRTGGIQPQH
V gene: TRBV27; D gene: TRBD1; J gene: TRBJ2-7; CDR3 protein: ASSLGQGSFSEQY
V gene: TRBV6-2/TRBV6-3; D gene: .; J gene: TRBJ2-5; CDR3 protein: ASSHPGTFQETQY
V gene: TRBV5-8; D gene: TRBD2; J gene: TRBJ2-1; CDR3 protein: ASGTRDLSSYNEQF
V gene: TRBV2; D gene: TRBD1; J gene: TRBJ2-1; CDR3 protein: ASSEQGQGVDEQF
V gene: TRBV12-3/TRBV12-4; D gene: .; J gene: TRBJ2-3; CDR3 protein: ASKYGTSTDTQY
V gene: TRBV11-1; D gene: TRBD2; J gene: TRBJ2-7; CDR3 protein: ASSLGGTSTYEQY
V gene: TRBV9; D gene: TRBD1; J gene: TRBJ2-5; CDR3 protein: ASSLEGQGGETQY
V gene: TRBV7-3; D gene: .; J gene: TRBJ1-2; CDR3 protein: ASRRVRRVNYGYT
V gene: TRBV27; D gene: .; J gene: TRBJ2-1; CDR3 protein: ASRIYRTGGSNEQF
V gene: TRBV4-2; D gene: .; J gene: TRBJ2-2; CDR3 protein: ASSPYLANTGELF